Shown below are 28 T cell receptor beta chains from a single sample sequenced in a study of T cell clones after liver transplantation. The data were produced by immunoSEQ multiplex PCR, yet TCRdb's version contains in-frame clones alone and is incomplete. This table holds roughly 57,000 clones, 71% found once. The sample consisted of CD4+ T cells from blood, taken before liver transplant. The source is a human donor who received a liver transplant.

The chain couples TRBV4-2 to TRBJ2-2, with 8 bases lining up with TRBD1. Germline V gene data show CDR1 as LGHNA and CDR2 as YNFKEQ. The CDR3 consists of 15 residues. J was trimmed by 9 bases and V by 4 bases; bases with no gene match: 10. The CDR3 reads CASSPGQGRGRELFF. For the CDR3, the DNA is TGTGCCAGCAGCCCCGGACAGGGAAGGGGCCGGGAGCTGTTTTTT.

The chain uses TRBV6-6 and TRBJ2-7; TRBD1 is a possible D gene (6 bases). Germline loops: CDR1 MNHNY, CDR2 SVGAGI (reference sequence). The CDR3 consists of 13 residues. The V end lost 6 bases, the J end lost 2 bases, and 11 bases lay between the germline ends. The CDR3 here is CASSWDKPYEQYF. DNA for the CDR3: TGTGCCAGCAGCTGGGACAAGCCCTACGAGCAGTACTTC.

This clone was counted between two and nine times. The chain carries TRBV18 and TRBJ1-1; 7 nucleotides align to TRBD1. The CDR3 is 15 amino acids. Looked up from germline, CDR1 is KGHSH and CDR2 is LQKENI. V lost 2 bases and J lost 5; bases outside the gene matches: 8. The CDR3 nucleotides are TGTGCCAGCTCACCAGAAGGGGGCTCGAGGACTGAAGCTTTCTTT. It is translated as CASSPEGGSRTEAFF.

The J gene is TRBJ1-1, the V gene TRBV29-1; TRBD1 is a possible D gene (6 bases). Germline V gene data show CDR1 as SQVTM and CDR2 as ANQGSEA. The V gene lost 1 base and the J gene lost 8 bases, with 11 bases spanning the gap. This CDR3 has 12 residues. The CDR3 sequence: CSVEGGGVEAFF. CDR3 bases: TGCAGCGTTGAAGGAGGGGGGGTAGAAGCTTTCTTT.

The CDR3 is CASSLRQVLVYGYTF. The CDR3 DNA is TGTGCCAGCAGCTTGAGGCAGGTTTTGGTCTATGGCTACACCTTC. V is TRBV5-6 and J is TRBJ1-2; D is undetermined. The CDR3 has 15 amino acids. V lost 1 base and J lost 4, with 14 bases in between. The germline CDR1 and CDR2 sequences are SGHDT and YYEEEE.

The chain combines TRBV18 with TRBJ1-6, with 10 bases aligning to TRBD1. This CDR3 comprises 14 residues. Germline CDR1 reads KGHSH; CDR2 reads LQKENI. The V and J ends lost 3 bases and 7 bases, in that order; junction bases with no gene match: 0. CDR3 in amino acids: CASSPGQGNSPLHF. Here the CDR3 DNA reads TGTGCCAGCTCACCGGGACAGGGGAATTCACCCCTCCACTTT.

The count of this clone is one. The chain joins TRBV5-4 to TRBJ2-3, with D perhaps TRBD2 (5 bases). Germline CDR1 and CDR2: SGHNT and YYREEE (reference sequence). V lost 4 bases, J lost 1 base, and 10 bases lay in between. The CDR3 covers 14 residues. The CDR3 DNA follows: TGTGCCAGCAGCCGCCGGGGTGGCACAGATACGCAGTATTTT. Protein product: CASSRRGGTDTQYF.

V is TRBV6-5 and J is TRBJ2-2; D gene ambiguous. This CDR3 region has 14 residues. V was pared by 6 bases and J by 2 bases, with 10 bases between. CDR1 and CDR2 from the germline V gene are MNHEY and SVGAGI. The CDR3 bases are TGTGCCAGCAGACGTCCTAGTAACACCGGGGAGCTGTTTTTT. Its translation: CASRRPSNTGELFF.

V is TRBV19 and J is TRBJ1-2; 9 bases are a match to TRBD1. V trimming: 9 bases; J trimming: 3 bases; junction bases outside the gene matches: 5. This CDR3 comprises 13 residues. The germline V gene has CDR1 LNHDA and CDR2 SQIVND (reference sequence). In DNA form, the CDR3 reads TGTGCCAGCCGGGACAGGGCATACTATGGCTACACCTTC. Its translation is CASRDRAYYGYTF.

This clone was seen repeatedly, ten times or more. CDR3 amino acids: CASSPGQVPYEQYF. CDR3 DNA sequence: TGCGCCAGCAGCCCGGGACAGGTACCCTACGAGCAGTACTTC. The chain joins TRBV4-1 to TRBJ2-7; TRBD1 agrees at 8 bases. CDR1 is MGHRA and CDR2 is YSYEKL in the germline V gene. J was trimmed by 2 bases and V by 4 bases; bases with no gene match: 4. The CDR3 sequence is 14 residues long.

This clone has more than one count but fewer than ten. V gene TRBV7-2 combines with J gene TRBJ1-2; D might be TRBD1 (6 bases). V lost 3 bases and J lost 4, with 9 bases in between. The germline V gene has CDR1 SGHTA and CDR2 FQGNSA. This CDR3 region has 13 residues. The CDR3 coding sequence is TGTGCCAGCAGCTTGGACAGCCCCTATGGCTACACCTTC. The encoded protein is CASSLDSPYGYTF.

A word on this clone: At one end, the junction sequence differs from germline, possibly due to a read error. The chain employs TRBV7-7 and TRBJ2-1; no definite D call. The germline V gene has CDR1 SSHAT and CDR2 FNYEAQ (reference sequence). The CDR3 runs to 15 residues. This CDR3 is CASSLDGSSYNEQFF. DNA of the CDR3: TGTGCTAGCAGCTTAGACGGTAGCTCCTACAATGAGCAGTTCTTC.

This clone was picked up a small number of times. This sequence joins TRBV10-1 and TRBJ1-5; the D gene is possibly TRBD1 (5 bases). The germline V and J ends were trimmed by 6 bases and 6 bases, with 9 bases remaining between them. Germline values: CDR1 WNHNN, CDR2 SYGVQD (reference sequence). The CDR3 loop spans 12 amino acids. CDR3: CASRRGGQPQHF. The CDR3 nucleotides are TGCGCCAGCAGACGGGGGGGTCAGCCCCAGCATTTT.

The chain has TRBV27 and TRBJ2-2, with D perhaps TRBD2 (7 bases). Trimming cost V 1 base and J 4 bases, with 19 bases left between them. The CDR3 length is 18 residues. CDR1 is MNHEY, CDR2 SMNVEV, per germline (reference sequence). DNA for the CDR3: TGTGCCAGCAGTTTATACGACATCGGGGGGCGAACCACCGGGGAGCTGTTTTTT. Protein: CASSLYDIGGRTTGELFF.

This clone occurred many times. CDR3 protein: CASSEAGGNEPQHF. CDR3 in DNA: TGTGCCAGCAGTGAAGCGGGGGGGAATGAGCCCCAGCATTTT. V is TRBV6-1 and J is TRBJ1-5; D may be TRBD1 (5 bases). Deletions cut 0 bases from V and 8 bases from J, with 11 bases between. CDR3 length: 14 amino acids. Germline CDR1 is MNHNS and CDR2 is SASEGT.

This chain uses TRBV28 with TRBJ1-6; D call uncertain. Deletions cut 7 bases from V and 2 bases from J, with 12 bases between. The CDR3 sequence is 15 residues long. Per the germline V gene, CDR1 is MDHEN and CDR2 is SYDVKM. The CDR3 bases are TGTGCCAGCACCCTAGGTTACACCTATAATTCACCCCTCCACTTT. Its translation is CASTLGYTYNSPLHF.

The J gene is TRBJ2-7, the V gene TRBV4-2; 7 bases are shared with TRBD1. The CDR3 spans 13 residues. The germline gives CDR1 LGHNA, CDR2 YNFKEQ. V shed 4 bases, J shed 4 bases, and the junction held 4 bases outside the gene matches. The CDR3 region is CASSPGQVYEQYF. The CDR3 DNA reads as TGTGCCAGCAGCCCAGGACAGGTTTACGAGCAGTACTTC.

Ten or more counts support this clone. The chain combines TRBV27 with TRBJ1-1, with 8 positions matching TRBD1. Trimming took 6 bases from V and 4 from J; bases not matched to a gene: 4. Germline V gene sequence: CDR1 MNHEY, CDR2 SMNVEV (reference sequence). The CDR3 is 13 residues long. The CDR3 DNA reads as TGTGCCAGCAGAGATACAGGGGGCACTGAAGCTTTCTTT. It translates to CASRDTGGTEAFF.

This clone was detected only a few times. The rearrangement uses TRBV18 and TRBJ1-1, with 7 bases lining up with TRBD1. V lost 7 bases and J lost 3; bases outside the gene matches: 5. Germline loops: CDR1 KGHSH, CDR2 LQKENI. CDR3 length: 13 amino acids. CDR3 in DNA: TGTGCCAGCTTACAGGGGCTCGACACTGAAGCTTTCTTT. Its protein is CASLQGLDTEAFF.

The CDR3 DNA reads as TGTGCCACCAGCGCGAGGGTCAATCAGCCCCAGCATTTT. Protein sequence: CATSARVNQPQHF. This chain joins TRBV15 and TRBJ1-5; D is unclear. From germline, CDR1 is LNHNV and CDR2 YYDKDF (reference sequence). The V end was cut by 5 bases, the J end by 3 bases, with 8 bases between. This CDR3 spans 13 amino acids.

V and J are TRBV4-2 and TRBJ2-5; a possible D gene is TRBD2 (7 bases). There are 16 residues in the CDR3. Trimming pared 0 bases from V and 5 bases from J, leaving 16 bases between. Germline V CDR1 and CDR2: LGHNA, YNFKEQ. The chain's CDR3 is CASSQEVSGGFETQYF. CDR3 nucleotides: TGTGCCAGCAGCCAAGAAGTCTCGGGGGGCTTTGAGACCCAGTACTTC.

Only a few counts were recorded for this clone. This sequence joins TRBV7-8 and TRBJ1-2; 10 bases map to TRBD1. V gave up 5 bases and J gave up 4 bases; unmatched junction bases: 10. The CDR3 loop spans 16 amino acids. CDR1 is SGHVS and CDR2 is FQNEAQ in the germline V gene. The CDR3 DNA follows: TGTGCCAGCAGCATAACCGGGACAGGGGCATCCTATGGCTACACCTTC. Translated, it gives CASSITGTGASYGYTF. Using reference TRBV7-8 and TRBJ1-2 for the parts outside the CDR3, the full variable domain is GAGVSQSPRYKVAKRGQDVALRCDPISGHVSLFWYQQALGQGPEFLTYFQNEAQLDKSGLPSDRFFAERPEGSVSTLKIQRTQQEDSAVYLCASSITGTGASYGYTFGSGTRLTVV.

The V gene is TRBV15, the J gene TRBJ2-7; TRBD1 aligns across 11 bases. The germline CDR1 and CDR2 sequences are LNHNV and YYDKDF (reference sequence). Trimming took 3 bases from V and 4 from J; bases not matched to a gene: 2. CDR3 size: 14 residues. CDR3 in amino acids: CATSRDRGRYEQYF. The CDR3 DNA reads as TGTGCCACCAGCAGGGACAGGGGGCGTTACGAGCAGTACTTC.

About this clone itself: Within the sample, other DNA sequences also encode this same CDR3. The V call is TRBV27, the J call TRBJ1-6; D is possibly TRBD1 (5 bases). The V end lost 0 bases, the J end lost 7 bases, and 10 bases lay between the germline ends. The CDR3 is 15 amino acids. The germline gives CDR1 MNHEY, CDR2 SMNVEV (reference sequence). The CDR3 reads CASSLSGPKNSPLHF. The CDR3, as DNA: TGTGCCAGCAGTTTATCGGGGCCGAAAAATTCACCCCTCCACTTT.

The V gene is TRBV7-9, the J gene TRBJ2-5; 9 bases fit TRBD1. Germline values: CDR1 SEHNR, CDR2 FQNEAQ (reference sequence). The junction had 7 bases not matched to a gene; V was cut back by 3 bases and J by 5 bases. This CDR3 has 15 amino acids. Here the CDR3 reads CASSFAGTGIETQYF. CDR3 coding DNA: TGTGCCAGCAGCTTCGCCGGGACAGGGATCGAGACCCAGTACTTC. The whole variable domain, filled in from reference TRBV7-9 and TRBJ2-5, reads DTGVSQNPRHKITKRGQNVTFRCDPISEHNRLYWYRQTLGQGPEFLTYFQNEAQLEKSRLLSDRFSAERPKGSFSTLEIQRTEQGDSAMYLCASSFAGTGIETQYFGPGTRLLVL.

The CDR3: CASSESTGRLPYEQYF. In nucleotides, the CDR3 is TGCGCCAGCAGTGAGTCAACAGGACGACTCCCCTACGAGCAGTACTTC. The chain links TRBV10-1 to TRBJ2-7; possibly TRBD1 for D (5 bases). Trimming took 0 bases from V and 2 from J, leaving 14 bases between them. The CDR3 is made up of 16 amino acids. Germline V lookup: CDR1 WNHNN, CDR2 SYGVQD (reference sequence).

The chain couples TRBV7-9 to TRBJ1-4, with TRBD1 as a possible D gene (5 bases). CDR1 and CDR2 from the germline V gene are SEHNR and FQNEAQ (reference sequence). V was pared by 2 bases and J by 2 bases, with 9 bases between. The CDR3 covers 15 residues. CDR3 sequence (DNA): TGTGCCAGCAGCTTATCAGGGATCACTAATGAAAAACTGTTTTTT. Amino acids: CASSLSGITNEKLFF.

This chain joins TRBV28 and TRBJ2-7; D possibly corresponds to TRBD1 (8 bases). Per germline, CDR1 MDHEN and CDR2 SYDVKM. This CDR3 has 13 amino acids. The V gene lost 11 bases and the J gene lost 7 bases, with 21 bases spanning the gap. The CDR3 coding sequence is TGTGCCGGCGGGCGTTACAGGGGGGGTGAGCAGTACTTC. The encoded protein is CAGGRYRGGEQYF.